This T cell receptor beta chain was sequenced during a study of control samples from healthy donors and cancer patients. V lost 4 bases and J 4 bases, leaving 10 bases between the germline ends. Germline-derived CDR1 and CDR2 are SNHLY and FYNNEI. The CDR3 is made up of 13 amino acids. Clones were sequenced by immunoSEQ multiplex PCR, and TCRdb holds only the in-frame ones, with some missing. The table records about 130,000 clones, 92% of them present only once. This clone was recorded a few times. This clonotype was obtained from a man younger than 35 in good health. Sequencing was carried out using blood. The chain employs TRBV2 and TRBJ1-2; D perhaps matches TRBD1 (5 bases). As DNA, the CDR3 is TGTGCCAGCAGTGCCGGACATCGCTATGGCTACACCTTC. Its protein product is CASSAGHRYGYTF.